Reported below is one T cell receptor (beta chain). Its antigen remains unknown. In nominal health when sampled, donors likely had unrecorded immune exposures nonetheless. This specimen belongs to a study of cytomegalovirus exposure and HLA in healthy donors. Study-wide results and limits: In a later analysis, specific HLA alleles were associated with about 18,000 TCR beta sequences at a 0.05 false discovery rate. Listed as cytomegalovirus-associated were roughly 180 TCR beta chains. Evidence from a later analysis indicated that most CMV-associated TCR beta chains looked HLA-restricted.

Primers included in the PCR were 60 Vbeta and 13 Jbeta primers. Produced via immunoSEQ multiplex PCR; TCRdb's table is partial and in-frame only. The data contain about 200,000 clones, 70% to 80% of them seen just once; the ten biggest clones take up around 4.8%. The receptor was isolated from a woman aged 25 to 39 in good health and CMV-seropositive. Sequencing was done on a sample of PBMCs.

This CDR3 reads CASSLAYYEQYF. In DNA, the CDR3 is TGTGCCAGCAGCTTGGCCTACTACGAGCAGTACTTC. V gene TRBV5-6 combines with J gene TRBJ2-5, with D unresolved. Gene TRBJ2-7 matches the end of the DNA better, so the J call may be wrong. Germline V CDR1 and CDR2: SGHDT, YYEEEE. This CDR3 contains 12 residues.